The present T cell receptor (beta chain) was sequenced within a study of T cells in Graves' hyperthyroidism and ophthalmopathy. As concerns this clonotype: As yet, its antigen is unknown.

Notes on the study in general: In validation, the model predicted ophthalmopathy. These predictions came a median 6.5 months before onset. In the blood, most expanded thyroid clonotypes above 0.001 appeared as well.

This CDR3 is 14 amino acids long. The V gene end was trimmed by 5 bases and the J gene end by 7 bases; junction bases not matched to a gene: 8. CDR1 is SGHTA and CDR2 is FQGNSA in the germline V gene. Participants, patients aged 18 to 65, had newly diagnosed hyperthyroidism with a duration under 2 months. The authors took PBMCs from 9.5 to 10 ml fresh peripheral blood. RNA transcripts gave rise to amplified TCR beta CDR3 regions. A first-round RT-PCR of the TCR CDR3 used the HTBI primer set. Via MiXCR, TCRdb re-called the multiplex PCR reads, giving one row per CDR3 protein. The repertoire consists of under 400,000 distinct CDR3 sequences, with about 15% occurring once and the leading ten covering about 11%.

This sequence originates from a woman aged 55-75 years with Graves' hyperthyroidism. The chain joins TRBV7-2 to TRBJ1-2; 9 bases are a match to TRBD1. Sequenced material: blood. The CDR3 spells CASSEQGQGSGYTF. CDR3 nucleotide sequence: TGTGCCAGCAGCGAGCAGGGACAGGGATCTGGCTACACCTTC.